Detailed here is one T cell receptor (beta chain). Its antigen is currently not known. Per-base qualities were not stored, and no clone one base away is much larger. Germline trimming: 3 bases from V, 5 bases from J; junction bases outside gene matches: 7. The CDR1 and CDR2 encoded by the germline V gene (reference sequence) are DFQATT and SNEGSKA. The CDR3 covers 16 residues, taking in both the cysteine and the phenylalanine. Just the 48-base CDR3 DNA is kept, in frame starting at base 1. TCRbeta CDR3 regions were amplified from genomic DNA using the immunoSEQ Assay, a bias-controlled multiplex PCR. In the source study's methods: The number of nucleated cells in each sample was estimated from the amplification of reference gene primers within the assay. Sequence reads were collapsed and filtered to measure the absolute abundance of every unique TCRbeta CDR3 rearrangement. For each sample, productive Simpson clonality was calculated by taking the square root of Simpson's diversity index across productive rearrangements. TCRdb stores this immuneACCESS table with in-frame sequences only. Part of the clones is absent; in the studies checked, under half of the shortfall reflects unresolved V genes, and no reason is known for the rest. The V and J calls and clone size come from that table; D and trimming were worked out from the DNA. This sample lists approximately 300,000 clones; around 86% were detected once. The biggest ten clones account for approximately 5% of the sample.

These data belong to a study of blood T cell repertoires in COVID-19 (dated by TCRdb to 2019 to 2021). The study in broad terms: Samples from collaborators originated in the United States, Italy and Spain and spanned both the acute and convalescent phases of COVID-19. The material from the prospective study consisted of cDNA or gDNA derived from T cells, B-cell-depleted T cells, or PBMCs. Subjects who had been exposed to COVID-19, were actively infected with it, or had recovered from it provided the deeply sampled blood TCRbeta repertoires that made up the dataset. The repertoires were released in a freely available public database meant as a resource for research on the immune response to SARS-CoV-2. Samples came from the ongoing ImmuneRACE study (first 160 participants) plus 1,254 subjects from 6 global collaborators. Nearly every sample came with metadata listing a de-identified subject ID, COVID-19 status, age in years and sex. Where HLA class I and class II types were available, the types were taken from metadata supplied by the sample provider, not from assay-based typing.

In the prospective study, participants were roughly 18 to 89 years old, resided in about two dozen geographic areas of the United States, and were enrolled through a virtual design. To assign participants to cohorts, the prospective study relied on clinical history that participants themselves reported in a screening survey and a study questionnaire. Recovered participants in ImmuneRACE Cohort 3 were defined by two consecutive negative NP/OP PCR tests, clearance by a healthcare professional, or resolution of symptoms. In the prospective study, whole blood, serum and a nasopharyngeal or oropharyngeal swab were collected from each participant by mobile phlebotomists. Participants in the prospective study had the option to provide additional blood draws and questionnaires over an approximately 2-month period. Before DNA extraction, blood samples from the prospective study were shipped at room temperature or frozen.

Findings and caveats that apply to the study as a whole: Clinical and demographic metadata were provided uncurated, with the amount varying by source and participant.

The TCR comes from a man in his fifties or sixties who had recovered from COVID-19. Recombination linked TRBV20-1 to TRBJ2-3; 14 middle bases align to TRBD2. Material for sequencing was PBMCs or T cells enriched from blood (not recorded which). At the DNA level, the sequence is TGCAGTGCTAGTGAAGGGACTAGCGGGAGATTAGATACGCAGTATTTT. Its coded protein is CSASEGTSGRLDTQYF.